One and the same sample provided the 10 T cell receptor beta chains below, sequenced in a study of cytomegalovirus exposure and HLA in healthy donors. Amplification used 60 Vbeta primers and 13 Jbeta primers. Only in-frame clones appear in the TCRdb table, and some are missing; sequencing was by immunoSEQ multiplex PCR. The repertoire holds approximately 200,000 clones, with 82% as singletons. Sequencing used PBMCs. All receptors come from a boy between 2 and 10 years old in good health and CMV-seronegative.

In nucleotides, the CDR3 is TGTGCCAGTAGTCGACAGGGGCGCCACAATCAGCCCCAGCATTTT. It is translated as CASSRQGRHNQPQHF. The chain combines TRBV19 with TRBJ1-5, with 8 bases that match TRBD1. Germline V gives CDR1 LNHDA, CDR2 SQIVND (reference sequence). Trimming removed 5 bases from V and 3 bases from J; junction bases left unmatched: 6. The CDR3 sequence is 15 residues long. Drawing the rest from reference TRBV19 and TRBJ1-5, the complete variable domain is DGGITQSPKYLFRKEGQNVTLSCEQNLNHDAMYWYRQDPGQGLRLIYYSQIVNDFQKGDIAEGYSVSREKKESFPLTVTSAQKNPTAFYLCASSRQGRHNQPQHFGDGTRLSIL.

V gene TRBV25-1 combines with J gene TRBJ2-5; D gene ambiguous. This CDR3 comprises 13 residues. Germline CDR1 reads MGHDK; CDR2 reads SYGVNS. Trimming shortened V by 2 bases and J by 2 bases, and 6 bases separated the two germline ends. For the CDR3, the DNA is TGTGCCAGCAGTGAACTAGTACAAGAGACCCAGTACTTC. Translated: CASSELVQETQYF.

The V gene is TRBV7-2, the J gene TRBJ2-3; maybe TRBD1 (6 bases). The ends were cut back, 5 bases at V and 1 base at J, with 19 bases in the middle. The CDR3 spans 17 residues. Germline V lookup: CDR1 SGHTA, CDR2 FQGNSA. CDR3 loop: CASSPLGAMVGTDTQYF. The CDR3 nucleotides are TGTGCCAGCAGCCCCTTGGGGGCAATGGTGGGCACAGATACGCAGTATTTT.

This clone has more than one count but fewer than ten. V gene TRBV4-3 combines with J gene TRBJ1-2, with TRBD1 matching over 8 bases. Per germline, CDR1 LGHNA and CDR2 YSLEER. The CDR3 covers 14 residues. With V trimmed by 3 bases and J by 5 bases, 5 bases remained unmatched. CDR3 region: CASSQDRVGYGYTF. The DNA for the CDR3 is TGCGCCAGCAGCCAGGACAGGGTCGGGTATGGCTACACCTTC.

CDR3 in DNA: TGTGCCAGCAGCCCCCGGGATCTCTATGGCTACACCTTC. Translating it yields CASSPRDLYGYTF. The chain combines TRBV7-9 with TRBJ1-2; D gene uncertain. This CDR3 is built from 13 residues. Trimming removed 5 bases at V and 4 bases at J, with 11 bases between. The germline V gene has CDR1 SEHNR and CDR2 FQNEAQ (reference sequence). The whole variable domain, filled in from reference TRBV7-9 and TRBJ1-2, reads DTGVSQNPRHKITKRGQNVTFRCDPISEHNRLYWYRQTLGQGPEFLTYFQNEAQLEKSRLLSDRFSAERPKGSFSTLEIQRTEQGDSAMYLCASSPRDLYGYTFGSGTRLTVV.

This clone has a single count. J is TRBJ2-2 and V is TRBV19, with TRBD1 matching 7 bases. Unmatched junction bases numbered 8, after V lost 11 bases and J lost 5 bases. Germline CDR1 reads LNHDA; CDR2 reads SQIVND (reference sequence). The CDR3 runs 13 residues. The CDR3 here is CALRQGITGELFF. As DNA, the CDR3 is TGTGCCCTGCGACAGGGTATTACCGGGGAGCTGTTTTTT.

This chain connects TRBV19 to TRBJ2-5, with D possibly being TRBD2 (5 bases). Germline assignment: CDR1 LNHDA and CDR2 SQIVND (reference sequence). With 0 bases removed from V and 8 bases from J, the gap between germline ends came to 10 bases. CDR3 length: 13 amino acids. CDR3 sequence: CASSIERTGTQYF. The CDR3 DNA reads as TGTGCCAGTAGTATAGAGCGGACTGGAACCCAGTACTTC.

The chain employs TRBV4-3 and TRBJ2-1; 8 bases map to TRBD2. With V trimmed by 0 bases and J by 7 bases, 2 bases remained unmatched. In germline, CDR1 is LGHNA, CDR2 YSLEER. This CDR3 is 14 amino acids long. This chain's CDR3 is CASSQDPSGNEQFF. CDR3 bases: TGCGCCAGCAGCCAAGACCCTAGCGGGAATGAGCAGTTCTTC.

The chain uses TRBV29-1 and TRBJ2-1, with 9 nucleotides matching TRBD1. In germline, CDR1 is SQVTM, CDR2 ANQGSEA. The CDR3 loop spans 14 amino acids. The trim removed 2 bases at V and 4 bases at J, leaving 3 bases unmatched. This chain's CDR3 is CSVEYRGLYNEQFF. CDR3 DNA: TGCAGCGTTGAATACAGGGGGCTTTACAATGAGCAGTTCTTC.

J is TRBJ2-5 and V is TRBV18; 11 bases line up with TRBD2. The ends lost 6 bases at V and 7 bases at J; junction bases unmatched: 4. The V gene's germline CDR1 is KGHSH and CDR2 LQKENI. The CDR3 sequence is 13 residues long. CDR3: CASSFGTSGTQYF. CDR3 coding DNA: TGTGCCAGCTCGTTCGGGACTAGCGGGACCCAGTACTTC.